This entry lists 10 T cell receptor beta chains sequenced from one sample in a study of type 1 regulatory T cells. One entry per CDR3 protein, called by TCRdb with MiXCR from the reads. The table records about 18,000 distinct CDR3 sequences, approximately 10% of them present only once. The material sequenced was CD4+ T cells, either the whole sample or a sorted fraction (not recorded which). These receptors were collected from a human donor in good health.

The table lists this clonotype with many counts. The CDR3 coding sequence is TGCGCCAGCAGCGATTTGGGGGAGCAGTACTTC. Its protein is CASSDLGEQYF. The genes are TRBV5-1 and TRBJ2-7, with D uncertain. CDR1 is SGHRS and CDR2 is YFSETQ in the germline V gene. The ends were cut back, 4 bases at V and 7 bases at J, with 9 bases in the middle. The length of the CDR3 is 11 residues. Using reference TRBV5-1 and TRBJ2-7 for the parts outside the CDR3, the full variable domain is KAGVTQTPRYLIKTRGQQVTLSCSPISGHRSVSWYQQTPGQGLQFLFEYFSETQRNKGNFPGRFSGRQFSNSRSEMNVSTLELGDSALYLCASSDLGEQYFGPGTRLTVT.

This clonotype was observed a few times. J is TRBJ2-7 and V is TRBV29-1; 8 nucleotides match TRBD1. J lost 6 bases, V lost 4 bases, and 5 bases had no gene match. Germline CDR1 and CDR2: SQVTM and ANQGSEA. The CDR3 runs 12 residues. CDR3 protein: CSVVGQVSEQYF. The CDR3 DNA reads TGCAGCGTTGTGGGACAGGTTTCCGAGCAGTACTTC.

The sample holds many counts of this clonotype. The J gene is TRBJ2-3, the V gene TRBV30, with TRBD2 matching over 9 bases. Unmatched junction bases numbered 0, after V lost 3 bases and J lost 5 bases. Germline assignment: CDR1 GTSNPN and CDR2 SVGIG (reference sequence). The CDR3 sequence is 12 residues long. The CDR3 DNA reads as TGTGCCTGGAGGACTAGCGGAGATACGCAGTATTTT. It encodes CAWRTSGDTQYF.

The chain links TRBV7-2 to TRBJ2-7, with a weak D call TRBD2 (6 bases). CDR3 size: 15 residues. CDR1 is SGHTA, CDR2 FQGNSA, per germline. V was shortened by 1 base and J by 0 bases, with 10 bases between the two germline ends. This CDR3 is CASSLGRGTSYEQYF. The CDR3 DNA reads as TGTGCCAGCAGCTTAGGACGCGGGACCTCCTACGAGCAGTACTTC. The entire variable domain, with the rest obtained from reference TRBV7-2 and TRBJ2-7, is as follows: GAGVSQSPSNKVTEKGKDVELRCDPISGHTALYWYRQSLGQGLEFLIYFQGNSAPDKSGLPSDRFSAERTGGSVSTLTIQRTQQEDSAVYLCASSLGRGTSYEQYFGPGTRLTVT.

In this sample, this clonotype is medium-sized. The gene calls are TRBV28 and TRBJ2-3; 7 bases map to TRBD2. V lost 6 bases, J lost 7 bases, and 7 bases stayed unmatched. Germline V gene data show CDR1 as MDHEN and CDR2 as SYDVKM. The CDR3 runs 13 residues. Written as DNA, the CDR3 is TGTGCCAGCAGCAGACTAGCTGGGTATACGCAGTATTTT. Translated: CASSRLAGYTQYF.

This chain's CDR3 is CAIRQGAETQYF. Here the CDR3 DNA reads TGTGCCATCAGACAGGGGGCTGAGACCCAGTACTTC. The J gene is TRBJ2-5, the V gene TRBV12-3 or TRBV12-4; 10 bases are shared with TRBD1. This CDR3 is built from 12 residues. The V gene end was trimmed by 10 bases and the J gene end by 5 bases; junction bases not matched to a gene: 4.

This clonotype was observed at least ten times. The chain employs TRBV3-1 and TRBJ2-1; TRBD2 matches at 7 bases. J lost 1 base, V lost 4 bases, and 4 bases had no gene match. There are 15 residues in the CDR3. Germline CDR1 reads LGHDT; CDR2 reads YNNKEL (reference sequence). The DNA of the CDR3 is TGTGCCAGCAGCCGGGGCGGGAGTTCCTACAATGAGCAGTTCTTC. This translates into CASSRGGSSYNEQFF.

This clonotype was seen at least ten times. This chain joins TRBV29-1 and TRBJ2-7, with 10 bases identical to TRBD2. Trimming removed 7 bases from V and 1 base from J; junction bases left unmatched: 7. The CDR3 totals 14 residues. The germline V gene encodes CDR1 SQVTM and CDR2 ANQGSEA. The CDR3 nucleotides are TGCAGCGCCGCCGGGACTAGCGCTTCCTACGAGCAGTACTTC. The encoded protein is CSAAGTSASYEQYF.

In regard to this clonotype: An end of the junction differs from the germline gene, which may be a read error. The V and J genes are TRBV29-1 and TRBJ2-7; 11 bases agree with TRBD1. Germline-derived CDR1 and CDR2 are SQVTM and ANQGSEA. The CDR3 covers 13 residues. CDR3 sequence reads: CSAGQGGAYEQHF. In nucleotides, the CDR3 is TGCAGCGCGGGACAGGGGGGGGCCTACGAGCAGCACTTC.

Concerning this clonotype itself: Since a much larger clone is just one base distant, this may be a read error. V is TRBV5-1 and J is TRBJ2-7, with 11 bases aligning to TRBD1. V lost 6 bases and J lost 7; bases outside the gene matches: 9. Germline V CDR1 and CDR2: SGHRS, YFSETQ. The CDR3 loop spans 14 amino acids. CDR3 in DNA: TGCGCCAGCATCCCCGGGACAGGGGGAGAAGAGCAGTACTTC. Residues: CASIPGTGGEEQYF.